Sequencing of this T cell receptor (beta chain) was carried out in a study of T cell repertoires in cytomegalovirus infection. About the research overall: Public TCR beta signatures provided an indication of both CMV infection and a matching HLA type. Study-level results: The ex vivo response was dominated by HLA-C-restricted CMV-specific TCR beta clonotypes.

From the reads, TCRdb called clonotypes with MiXCR, one entry per CDR3 protein. This repertoire shows hundreds of thousands of distinct CDR3 sequences, about two fifths found once; its top ten account for approximately 40%. Germline V gene data show CDR1 as SGHTA and CDR2 as FQGNSA. The CDR3 extends over 14 amino acids. V lost 5 bases and J 4 bases, leaving 14 bases between the germline ends. In the case of this clonotype: No antigen is known for it.

Specimen: cultured PBMCs, collected from culture after CMV antigen stimulation. The chain employs TRBV7-2 and TRBJ1-1; D is possibly TRBD1 (6 bases). The source of this sequence is a human donor in good health (CMV status not recorded). Some clones in this sample may be carry-over from other donors' samples. CDR3 DNA: TGTGCCAGCAGCGACTTAACAGGGAGCACTGAAGCTTTCTTT. This codes for CASSDLTGSTEAFF.